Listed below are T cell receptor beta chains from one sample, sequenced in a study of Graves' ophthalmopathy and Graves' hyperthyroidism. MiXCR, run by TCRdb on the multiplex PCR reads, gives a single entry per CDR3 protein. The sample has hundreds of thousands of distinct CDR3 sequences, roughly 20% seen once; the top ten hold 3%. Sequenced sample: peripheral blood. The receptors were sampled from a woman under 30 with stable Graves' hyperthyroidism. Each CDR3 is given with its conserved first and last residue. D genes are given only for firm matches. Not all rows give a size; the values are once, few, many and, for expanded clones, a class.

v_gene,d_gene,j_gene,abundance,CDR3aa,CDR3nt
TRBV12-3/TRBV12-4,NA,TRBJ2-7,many,CASTRAGTLTGEQYF,TGTGCCAGTACGCGAGCTGGGACGCTAACCGGGGAGCAGTACTTC
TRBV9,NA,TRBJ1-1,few,CASSVSVGVSGTDAFF,TGTGCCAGCAGCGTAAGCGTGGGGGTTAGTGGCACTGATGCTTTCTTT
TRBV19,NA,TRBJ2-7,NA,CATGGEGSYEQYF,TGTGCCACCGGAGGCGAAGGTTCCTACGAGCAGTACTTC
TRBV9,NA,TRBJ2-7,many,CASSVDGGPFEQYF,TGTGCCAGCAGCGTAGATGGCGGACCCTTCGAGCAGTACTTC
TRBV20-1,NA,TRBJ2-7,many,CSAPPGNGVYEQYF,TGCAGTGCCCCTCCCGGGAATGGCGTCTACGAGCAGTACTTC
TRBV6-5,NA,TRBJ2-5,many,CASSYLTGSGETQYF,TGTGCCAGCAGTTATTTGACAGGCTCGGGGGAGACCCAGTACTTC
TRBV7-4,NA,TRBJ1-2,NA,CASSYPRHPNYGYTF,TGTGCCAGCAGCTACCCGCGACATCCTAACTATGGCTACACCTTC
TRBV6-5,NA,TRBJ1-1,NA,CASSLATGSGNTEAFF,TGTGCCAGCAGCTTAGCCACAGGGTCGGGGAACACTGAAGCTTTCTTT
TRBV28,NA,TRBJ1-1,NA,CASSLQPDNTEAFF,TGTGCCAGCAGTCTCCAGCCCGACAACACTGAAGCTTTCTTT
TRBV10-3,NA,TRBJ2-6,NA,CAISEFAGPGANVLTF,TGTGCCATCAGTGAGTTCGCAGGGCCCGGGGCCAACGTCCTGACTTTC
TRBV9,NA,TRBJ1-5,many,CASSVGENQPQHF,TGTGCCAGCAGCGTAGGGGAGAATCAGCCCCAGCATTTT
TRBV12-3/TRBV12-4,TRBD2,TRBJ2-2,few,CASRPGGGTGELFF,TGTGCCAGCAGACCAGGCGGGGGGACCGGGGAGCTGTTTTTT
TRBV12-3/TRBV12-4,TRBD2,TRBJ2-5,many,CASSFEREGGNF,TGTGCCAGCAGTTTTGAACGGGAGGGGGGAAACTTC
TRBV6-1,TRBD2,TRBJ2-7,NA,CASNLTGAGEQYF,TGTGCCAGTAACCTAACGGGAGCGGGAGAGCAGTACTTC
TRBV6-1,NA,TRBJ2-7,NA,CASSEDWQGGDEQYF,TGTGCCAGCAGTGAAGATTGGCAGGGGGGTGACGAGCAGTACTTC
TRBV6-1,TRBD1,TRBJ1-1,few,CASSPGGGYTEAFF,TGTGCCAGCAGTCCAGGGGGCGGATACACTGAAGCTTTCTTT
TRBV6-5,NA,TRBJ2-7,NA,CASSSSRVNSYEQYF,TGTGCCAGCAGTTCTTCAAGGGTTAACTCCTACGAGCAGTACTTC
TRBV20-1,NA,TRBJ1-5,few,CSAAGQPNQPQHF,TGCAGTGCCGCCGGACAGCCCAATCAGCCCCAGCATTTT
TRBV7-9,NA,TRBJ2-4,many,CASRTDGLAKNIQYF,TGTGCCAGCAGGACGGACGGTCTAGCCAAAAACATTCAGTACTTC
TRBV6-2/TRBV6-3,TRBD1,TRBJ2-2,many,CASSPQGLFTGELFF,TGTGCCAGCAGTCCACAGGGGCTCTTCACCGGGGAGCTGTTTTTT
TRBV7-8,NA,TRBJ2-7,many,CASSLVAGGRSYEQYF,TGTGCCAGCAGCTTAGTTGCGGGTGGTCGCTCCTACGAGCAGTACTTC
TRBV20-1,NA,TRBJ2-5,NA,CSARLPLGETQYF,TGCAGTGCTAGACTGCCACTGGGGGAGACCCAGTACTTC
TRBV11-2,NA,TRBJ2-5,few,CASSFELAVPTQYF,TGTGCCAGCAGCTTTGAACTAGCCGTCCCGACCCAGTACTTC